This T cell receptor (beta chain) was found in a study of shared clonotypes between healthy human individuals. Trimming cost V 5 bases and J 1 base; bases outside gene matches: 8. The germline V gene has CDR1 SGHVS and CDR2 FQNEAQ. This CDR3 is 17 amino acids long. Profiling relied on immunoSEQ multiplex PCR, and the TCRdb table lists in-frame clones only, not all of them. The repertoire holds hundreds of thousands of clones, with roughly 83% as singletons. This TCR derives from a woman in her thirties or forties in good health. Some clones in this sample may be carry-over from other donors' samples. This sequence joins TRBV7-8 and TRBJ2-1; TRBD2 aligns across 10 bases. Sequenced input: PBMCs. The CDR3: CASSPILSGRSYNEQFF. The CDR3 bases are TGTGCCAGCAGCCCGATACTTAGCGGGAGGTCCTACAATGAGCAGTTCTTC.